The clone carrying this T cell receptor beta chain was detected once. Original processing methods: Amplification of reference gene primers was used by the study to estimate nucleated cell counts. Assay used: immunoSEQ multiplex PCR; TCRdb lists only in-frame clones, some missing. The V and J calls and the clone size are those of that table, but D and trimming were determined from the DNA. The sample records under 400,000 clones, about 86% being singletons. The age range of participants was 18 to 89 years, with residence in around 22 US areas. The data were obtained in a study of blood T cell repertoires in COVID-19. The overall study: Acute and convalescent COVID-19 samples came from the United States, Italy and Spain. Sample material is recorded as cDNA or gDNA derived from T cells, B-cell-depleted T cells, or PBMCs.

The CDR3 sequence is 14 residues long. The V gene lost 6 bases and the J gene lost 6 bases, with 18 bases spanning the gap. The germline V gene encodes CDR1 SGHAT and CDR2 FQDESV (reference sequence). This clonotype was obtained from a woman between 40 and 50 years old with acute COVID-19. This chain connects TRBV11-1 to TRBJ2-7; D is undetermined. The sequenced material came from PBMCs or T cells enriched from blood (not recorded which). The CDR3 DNA follows: TGTGCCAGCAGGCAGGAACATGTGTTGGGCGAGCAGTACTTC. Its translation is CASRQEHVLGEQYF.